Below, 20 T cell receptor beta chains from the same sample are listed, as sequenced in a study of PD-1 blockade in classical Hodgkin lymphoma. Each and every patient relapsed after autologous stem cell transplantation, and patients got differing brentuximab vedotin exposure. The method was immunoSEQ multiplex PCR; TCRdb's version includes in-frame clones alone and lacks a portion of them. The repertoire holds roughly 30,000 clones, with approximately 87% as singletons. Here the sequenced sample was peripheral blood mononuclear cells (PBMCs), taken before the second cycle of nivolumab. These receptors came from a human donor with classical Hodgkin lymphoma.

This clone is labeled as medium-sized. This chain connects TRBV5-5 to TRBJ1-2; 9 bases align to TRBD1. Looked up from germline, CDR1 is SGHKS and CDR2 is YYEKEE (reference sequence). The CDR3 runs to 17 residues. J gave up 6 bases and V 0 bases, and 12 bases lay outside the gene matches. CDR3 sequence: CASSLGDRGLEDDGYTF. In DNA form, the CDR3 reads TGTGCCAGCAGCTTGGGAGACAGGGGGTTAGAAGACGATGGCTACACCTTC. The variable domain in full, with the rest retrieved from reference TRBV5-5 and TRBJ1-2, is DAGVTQSPTHLIKTRGQQVTLRCSPISGHKSVSWYQQVLGQGPQFIFQYYEKEERGRGNFPDRFSARQFPNYSSELNVNALLLGDSALYLCASSLGDRGLEDDGYTFGSGTRLTVV.

The gene calls are TRBV19 and TRBJ2-3; perhaps TRBD2 as D (5 bases). V shed 10 bases and J shed 5 bases, with 7 bases lying between them. This CDR3 has 10 residues. Germline assignment: CDR1 LNHDA and CDR2 SQIVND (reference sequence). The CDR3 spells CATAGDTQYF. The CDR3 coding sequence is TGTGCCACCGCGGGAGATACGCAGTATTTT.

The chain employs TRBV6-5 and TRBJ2-7; D might be TRBD1 (5 bases). Germline CDR1 is MNHEY and CDR2 is SVGAGI. Trimming took 4 bases from V and 5 from J, leaving 12 bases between them. The CDR3 is 13 residues long. The CDR3 spells CASSSVKGNEQYF. The CDR3 DNA reads as TGTGCCAGCAGTTCCGTGAAGGGGAACGAGCAGTACTTC.

V is TRBV4-3 and J is TRBJ2-1, with 7 bases identical to TRBD1. J lost 1 base, V lost 0 bases, and 9 bases had no gene match. The CDR3 contains 18 residues. CDR1 and CDR2 from the germline V gene are LGHNA and YSLEER. The CDR3 region is CASSQDLWDSTSYNEQFF. In DNA, the CDR3 is TGCGCCAGCAGCCAAGATCTTTGGGACAGCACGTCCTACAATGAGCAGTTCTTC.

This clone was seen a handful of times. The chain carries TRBV2 and TRBJ2-7, with D perhaps matching TRBD1 or TRBD2 (5 bases each). V shed 6 bases and J shed 3 bases, with 12 bases lying between them. This CDR3 contains 13 residues. Germline CDR1 and CDR2: SNHLY and FYNNEI. CDR3 sequence (DNA): TGTGCCAGCAGGGAGGACAACCTCTACGAGCAGTACTTC. This translates into CASREDNLYEQYF.

The rearrangement links TRBV7-2 to TRBJ2-1; D possibly uses TRBD1 or TRBD2 (6 bases each). The germline CDR1 and CDR2 sequences are SGHTA and FQGNSA. V was trimmed by 5 bases and J by 6 bases, leaving 20 bases between them. The CDR3 loop spans 16 amino acids. Here the CDR3 DNA reads TGTGCCAGCAGCCGCTTAGAGTGGGGGGCTCCCAATGAGCAGTTCTTC. This codes for CASSRLEWGAPNEQFF. The complete variable domain, with remaining parts taken from reference TRBV7-2 and TRBJ2-1, reads GAGVSQSPSNKVTEKGKDVELRCDPISGHTALYWYRQSLGQGLEFLIYFQGNSAPDKSGLPSDRFSAERTGGSVSTLTIQRTQQEDSAVYLCASSRLEWGAPNEQFFGPGTRLTVL.

The chain uses TRBV7-2 and TRBJ1-5; 7 bases are a match to TRBD1. CDR1 and CDR2 (germline): SGHTA, FQGNSA. The CDR3 sequence is 15 residues long. V shed 5 bases, J shed 3 bases, and the junction held 7 bases outside the gene matches. The DNA for the CDR3 is TGTGCCAGCAGCCAGGGGGATAGTGCCAATCAGCCCCAGCATTTT. Translating it yields CASSQGDSANQPQHF.

The chain combines TRBV5-1 with TRBJ2-5; possibly TRBD2 for D (6 bases). Trimming removed 4 bases from V and 4 bases from J, with 11 bases in between. The CDR3 extends over 13 amino acids. Looked up from germline, CDR1 is SGHRS and CDR2 is YFSETQ. The CDR3 region is CASSSGLIETQYF. The CDR3 DNA follows: TGCGCCAGCAGCAGTGGACTAATAGAGACCCAGTACTTC.

J is TRBJ2-1 and V is TRBV30; D is ambiguous. V was cut by 3 bases and J by 0 bases, with 9 bases left in between. CDR3 length equals 14 residues. The germline CDR1 and CDR2 sequences are GTSNPN and SVGIG (reference sequence). CDR3 protein: CAWRGPSSYNEQFF. The CDR3, as DNA: TGTGCCTGGAGAGGCCCGAGCTCCTACAATGAGCAGTTCTTC.

V gene TRBV4-1 combines with J gene TRBJ1-4; possibly TRBD1 for D (5 bases). This CDR3 region has 16 residues. V lost 3 bases and J 8 bases, leaving 19 bases between the germline ends. The germline gives CDR1 MGHRA, CDR2 YSYEKL. CDR3 sequence: CASSQGWGGESEKLFF. DNA of the CDR3: TGCGCCAGCAGCCAGGGGTGGGGAGGGGAGAGCGAAAAACTGTTTTTT.

CDR3 nucleotide sequence: TGTGCCAGCAATTTCGGGACGATTGCCAATCAGCCCCAGCATTTT. Translation: CASNFGTIANQPQHF. The rearrangement uses TRBV28 and TRBJ1-5; D may be TRBD1 (5 bases). The CDR3 spans 15 residues. The germline CDR1 and CDR2 sequences are MDHEN and SYDVKM. Trimming took off 7 bases at V and 3 bases at J, with 16 bases between the two ends.

J is TRBJ1-6 and V is TRBV6-1, with D unresolved. V was trimmed by 2 bases and J by 7 bases, leaving 12 bases between them. This CDR3 spans 15 amino acids. Germline V CDR1 and CDR2: MNHNS, SASEGT. In nucleotides, the CDR3 is TGTGCCAGCAGTGAACAGCTCGGAAGCAATTCACCCCTCCACTTT. It translates to CASSEQLGSNSPLHF.

The V gene is TRBV5-4, the J gene TRBJ2-5; TRBD1 is a possible D gene (8 bases). The germline gives CDR1 SGHNT, CDR2 YYREEE (reference sequence). This CDR3 region has 19 residues. V was pared by 4 bases and J by 6 bases, with 31 bases between. As DNA, the CDR3 is TGTGCCAGCAGCCCTCCGGCAGGGGGCTGGGGCGGGAGCGGTCAGACCCAGTACTTC. This translates into CASSPPAGGWGGSGQTQYF.

CDR3 sequence reads: CASSAQQGSGYEQYF. In DNA, the CDR3 is TGTGCCAGCAGCGCGCAACAGGGTTCTGGATACGAGCAGTACTTC. This sequence joins TRBV5-4 and TRBJ2-7; D perhaps matches TRBD1 (6 bases). Germline V lookup: CDR1 SGHNT, CDR2 YYREEE (reference sequence). V was shortened by 4 bases and J by 4 bases, with 18 bases between the two germline ends. The CDR3 has 15 residues.

J is TRBJ1-1 and V is TRBV7-9; no clear D gene. This CDR3 is built from 15 residues. Germline V gene lookup returns CDR1 SEHNR and CDR2 FQNEAQ (reference sequence). V lost 10 bases and J lost 0, with 18 bases in between. The CDR3 loop reads CATRERRALNTEAFF. The CDR3 DNA reads as TGTGCCACCCGAGAGCGGCGGGCCTTGAACACTGAAGCTTTCTTT. Combining the CDR3 with reference TRBV7-9 and TRBJ1-1 gives the whole variable domain DTGVSQNPRHKITKRGQNVTFRCDPISEHNRLYWYRQTLGQGPEFLTYFQNEAQLEKSRLLSDRFSAERPKGSFSTLEIQRTEQGDSAMYLCATRERRALNTEAFFGQGTRLTVV.

This chain connects TRBV25-1 to TRBJ1-1, with D possibly TRBD1 on 5 matching bases. This CDR3 is 13 amino acids long. Germline V gives CDR1 MGHDK, CDR2 SYGVNS. V shed 8 bases and J shed 1 base, with 11 bases lying between them. The CDR3 DNA follows: TGTGCCAGCCGCAGGGAGTGGAACACTGAAGCTTTCTTT. This translates into CASRREWNTEAFF. Looking up the rest from reference TRBV25-1 and TRBJ1-1 gives the full variable domain: EADIYQTPRYLVIGTGKKITLECSQTMGHDKMYWYQQDPGMELHLIHYSYGVNSTEKGDLSSESTVSRIRTEHFPLTLESARPSHTSQYLCASRREWNTEAFFGQGTRLTVV.

There are a few counts of this clone. The chain combines TRBV28 with TRBJ2-7, with a weak D call TRBD2 (5 bases). V lost 6 bases, J lost 3 bases, and 9 bases lay in between. This CDR3 region has 12 residues. Germline V gene sequence: CDR1 MDHEN, CDR2 SYDVKM. In nucleotides, the CDR3 is TGTGCCAGCAGGGCGGGCATCTACGAGCAGTACTTC. Translation gives CASRAGIYEQYF.

This sequence joins TRBV5-4 and TRBJ1-2; 8 nucleotides line up with TRBD1. Unmatched junction bases numbered 10, after V lost 4 bases and J lost 8 bases. CDR1 is SGHNT and CDR2 is YYREEE in the germline V gene (reference sequence). The CDR3 extends over 14 amino acids. The CDR3 nucleotides are TGTGCCAGCAGCCACGGACAGGGAGTGAGCGGCTACACCTTC. It is translated as CASSHGQGVSGYTF.

The rearrangement uses TRBV7-9 and TRBJ2-4; TRBD2 matches 9 bases. V shed 5 bases, J shed 0 bases, and the junction held 5 bases outside the gene matches. The CDR3 contains 16 residues. Germline V CDR1 and CDR2: SEHNR, FQNEAQ (reference sequence). CDR3 sequence reads: CASSPRLAEAKNIQYF. The CDR3 nucleotides are TGTGCCAGCAGCCCCCGACTAGCGGAAGCCAAAAACATTCAGTACTTC. The entire variable domain, with the rest obtained from reference TRBV7-9 and TRBJ2-4, is as follows: DTGVSQNPRHKITKRGQNVTFRCDPISEHNRLYWYRQTLGQGPEFLTYFQNEAQLEKSRLLSDRFSAERPKGSFSTLEIQRTEQGDSAMYLCASSPRLAEAKNIQYFGAGTRLSVL.

The gene calls are TRBV5-1 and TRBJ2-2; the match to TRBD2 covers 7 bases. After removal of 5 bases from V and 4 bases from J, the junction contained 5 bases not matched to a gene. CDR3 length: 14 amino acids. Per the germline V gene, CDR1 is SGHRS and CDR2 is YFSETQ. In DNA form, the CDR3 reads TGCGCCAGCAGTGGGATAGCGGGCACCGGGGAGCTGTTTTTT. Translating it yields CASSGIAGTGELFF.